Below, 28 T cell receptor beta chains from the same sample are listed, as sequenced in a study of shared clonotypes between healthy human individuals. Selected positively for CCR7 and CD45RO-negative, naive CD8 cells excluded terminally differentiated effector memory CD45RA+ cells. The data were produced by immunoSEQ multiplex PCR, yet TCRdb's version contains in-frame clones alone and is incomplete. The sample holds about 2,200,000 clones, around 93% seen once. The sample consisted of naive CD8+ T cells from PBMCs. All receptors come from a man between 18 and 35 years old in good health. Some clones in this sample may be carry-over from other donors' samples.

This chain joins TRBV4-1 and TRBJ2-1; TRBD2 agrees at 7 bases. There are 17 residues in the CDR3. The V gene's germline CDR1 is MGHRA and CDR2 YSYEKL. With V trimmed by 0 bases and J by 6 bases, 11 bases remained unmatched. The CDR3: CASSQDLRDYLSNEQFF. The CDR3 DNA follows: TGCGCCAGCAGCCAAGATCTAAGGGACTACCTTTCCAATGAGCAGTTCTTC.

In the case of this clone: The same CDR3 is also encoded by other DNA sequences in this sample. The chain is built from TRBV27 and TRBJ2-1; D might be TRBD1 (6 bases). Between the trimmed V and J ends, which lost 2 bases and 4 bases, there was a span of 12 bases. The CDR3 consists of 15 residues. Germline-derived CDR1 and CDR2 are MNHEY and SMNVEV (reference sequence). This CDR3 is CASSLAGAGYNEQFF. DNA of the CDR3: TGTGCCAGCAGTTTAGCAGGGGCCGGGTACAATGAGCAGTTCTTC.

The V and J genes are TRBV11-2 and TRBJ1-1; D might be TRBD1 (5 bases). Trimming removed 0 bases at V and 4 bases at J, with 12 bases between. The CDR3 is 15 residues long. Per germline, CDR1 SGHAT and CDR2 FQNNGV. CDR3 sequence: CASSLDWPGGTEAFF. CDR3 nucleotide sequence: TGTGCCAGCAGCTTAGATTGGCCCGGGGGCACTGAAGCTTTCTTT.

CDR3: CASRSSGRGETQYF. The CDR3 DNA is TGTGCCAGTAGATCTAGCGGGAGAGGGGAGACCCAGTACTTC. The V gene is TRBV19, the J gene TRBJ2-5, with 10 bases identical to TRBD2. J lost 5 bases, V lost 6 bases, and 6 bases had no gene match. Germline-derived CDR1 and CDR2 are LNHDA and SQIVND (reference sequence). The CDR3 is made up of 14 amino acids.

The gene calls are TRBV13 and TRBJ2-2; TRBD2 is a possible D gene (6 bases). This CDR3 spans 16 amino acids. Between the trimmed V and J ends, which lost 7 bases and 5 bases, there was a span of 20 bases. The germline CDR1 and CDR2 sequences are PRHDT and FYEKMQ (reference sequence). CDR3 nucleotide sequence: TGTGCCAGCATCCCCCGGTCGGCTAGCGCGACCGGGGAGCTGTTTTTT. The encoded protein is CASIPRSASATGELFF.

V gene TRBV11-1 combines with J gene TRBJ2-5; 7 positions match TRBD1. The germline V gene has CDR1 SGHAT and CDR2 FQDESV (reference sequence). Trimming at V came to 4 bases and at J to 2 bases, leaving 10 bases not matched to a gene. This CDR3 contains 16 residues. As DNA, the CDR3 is TGTGCCAGCAGCTCCCAGGGGGACCGTAATCAAGAGACCCAGTACTTC. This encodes CASSSQGDRNQETQYF.

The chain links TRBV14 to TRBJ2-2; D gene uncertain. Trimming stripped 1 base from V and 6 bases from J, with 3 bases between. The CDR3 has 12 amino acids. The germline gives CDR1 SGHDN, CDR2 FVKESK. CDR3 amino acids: CASSQVAGELFF. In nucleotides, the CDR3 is TGTGCCAGCAGCCAAGTGGCCGGGGAGCTGTTTTTT.

DNA for the CDR3: TGCGCCAGCAGCCAAGTGCTAGCGGGAGGTTTCGTGGGCTACGAGCAGTACTTC. This gives the protein CASSQVLAGGFVGYEQYF. The rearrangement uses TRBV4-1 and TRBJ2-7; TRBD2 matches at 11 bases. The CDR3 sequence is 18 residues long. The germline CDR1 and CDR2 sequences are MGHRA and YSYEKL. Trimming took 1 base from V and 3 from J; bases not matched to a gene: 11.

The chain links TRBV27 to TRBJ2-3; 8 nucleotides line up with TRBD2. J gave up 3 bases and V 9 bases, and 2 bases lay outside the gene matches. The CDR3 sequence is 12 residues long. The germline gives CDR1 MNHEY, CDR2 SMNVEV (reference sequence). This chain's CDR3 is CASSGITDTQYF. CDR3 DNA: TGTGCCAGTAGCGGGATAACAGATACGCAGTATTTT.

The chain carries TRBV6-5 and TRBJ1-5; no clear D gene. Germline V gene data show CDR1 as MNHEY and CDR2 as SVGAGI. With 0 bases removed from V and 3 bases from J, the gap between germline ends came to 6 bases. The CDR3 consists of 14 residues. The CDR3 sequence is CASSYSFANQPQHF. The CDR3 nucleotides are TGTGCCAGCAGTTACTCTTTCGCCAATCAGCCCCAGCATTTT.

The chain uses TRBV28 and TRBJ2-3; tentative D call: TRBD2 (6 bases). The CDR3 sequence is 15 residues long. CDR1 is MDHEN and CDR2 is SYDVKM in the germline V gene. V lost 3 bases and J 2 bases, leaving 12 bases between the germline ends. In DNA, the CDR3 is TGTGCCAGCAGTTTGGGGCGGGAAAACACAGATACGCAGTATTTT. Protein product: CASSLGRENTDTQYF.

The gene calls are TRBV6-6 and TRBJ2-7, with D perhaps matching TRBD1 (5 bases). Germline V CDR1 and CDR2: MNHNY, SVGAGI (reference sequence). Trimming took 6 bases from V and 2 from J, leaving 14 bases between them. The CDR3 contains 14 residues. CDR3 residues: CASSPGLAPYEQYF. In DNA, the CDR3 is TGTGCCAGCAGCCCAGGGCTCGCCCCCTACGAGCAGTACTTC.

The CDR3 here is CASSLSLGERDTQYF. As DNA, the CDR3 is TGTGCCAGCAGTTTATCCCTGGGTGAGCGAGATACGCAGTATTTT. This chain links TRBV28 with TRBJ2-3, with unresolved D. CDR1 and CDR2 (germline): MDHEN, SYDVKM. The CDR3 has 15 amino acids. V dropped 1 base and J dropped 5 bases, with 13 bases sitting between them.

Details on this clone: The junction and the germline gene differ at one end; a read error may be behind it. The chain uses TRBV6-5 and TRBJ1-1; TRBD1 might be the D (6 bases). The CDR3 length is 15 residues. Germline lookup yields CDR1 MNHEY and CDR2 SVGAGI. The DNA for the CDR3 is TGTGCCAGCACCTCGCTACTTGGACAGAACGCTGAAGCTTTCTTT. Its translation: CASTSLLGQNAEAFF.

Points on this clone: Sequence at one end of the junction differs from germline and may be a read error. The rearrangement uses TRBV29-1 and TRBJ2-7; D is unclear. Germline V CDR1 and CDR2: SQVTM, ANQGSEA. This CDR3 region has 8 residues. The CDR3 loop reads CSVEDLGF. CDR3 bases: TGCAGCGTTGAAGATCTAGGCTTC.

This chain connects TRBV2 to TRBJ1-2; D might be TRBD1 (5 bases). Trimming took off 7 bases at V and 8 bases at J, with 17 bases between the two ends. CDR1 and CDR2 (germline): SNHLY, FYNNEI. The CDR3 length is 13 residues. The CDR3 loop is CASMGGFLLGYTF. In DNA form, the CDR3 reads TGTGCCAGCATGGGGGGATTCTTGCTCGGCTACACCTTC.

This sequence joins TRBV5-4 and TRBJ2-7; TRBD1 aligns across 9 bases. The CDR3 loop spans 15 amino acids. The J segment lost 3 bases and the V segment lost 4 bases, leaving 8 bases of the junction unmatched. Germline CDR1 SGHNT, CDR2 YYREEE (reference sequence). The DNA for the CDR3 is TGTGCCAGCAGCGAGACGGACAGGGGAGGCTACGAGCAGTACTTC. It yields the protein CASSETDRGGYEQYF.

The DNA of the CDR3 is TGTGCCAGTAGTTACGGCCGGACAGGAACCTACGAGCAGTACTTC. It encodes CASSYGRTGTYEQYF. The genes are TRBV19 and TRBJ2-7; TRBD1 agrees at 7 bases. Losses at the gene ends were 5 bases for V and 2 bases for J; bases not matched to a gene: 9. Per the germline V gene, CDR1 is LNHDA and CDR2 is SQIVND (reference sequence). The CDR3 extends over 15 amino acids. The entire variable domain, with the rest obtained from reference TRBV19 and TRBJ2-7, is as follows: DGGITQSPKYLFRKEGQNVTLSCEQNLNHDAMYWYRQDPGQGLRLIYYSQIVNDFQKGDIAEGYSVSREKKESFPLTVTSAQKNPTAFYLCASSYGRTGTYEQYFGPGTRLTVT.

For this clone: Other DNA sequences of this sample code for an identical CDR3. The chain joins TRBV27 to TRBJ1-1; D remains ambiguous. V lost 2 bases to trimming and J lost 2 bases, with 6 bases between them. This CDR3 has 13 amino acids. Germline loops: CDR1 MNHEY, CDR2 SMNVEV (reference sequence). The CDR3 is CASSLGTNTEAFF. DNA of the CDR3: TGTGCCAGCAGTTTAGGCACAAACACTGAAGCTTTCTTT.

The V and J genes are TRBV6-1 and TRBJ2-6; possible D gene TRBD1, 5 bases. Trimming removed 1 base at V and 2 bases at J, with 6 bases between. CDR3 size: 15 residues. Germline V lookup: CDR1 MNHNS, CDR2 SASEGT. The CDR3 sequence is CASSEGGAGANVLTF. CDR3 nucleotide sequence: TGTGCCAGCAGTGAAGGGGGCGCTGGGGCCAACGTCCTGACTTTC.

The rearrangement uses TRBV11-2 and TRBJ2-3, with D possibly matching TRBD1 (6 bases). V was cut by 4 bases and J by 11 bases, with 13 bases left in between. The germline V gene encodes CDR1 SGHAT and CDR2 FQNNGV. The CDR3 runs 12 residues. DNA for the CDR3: TGTGCCAGCAGCTCGCTACAGGGCAGGCAGTATTTT. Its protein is CASSSLQGRQYF.

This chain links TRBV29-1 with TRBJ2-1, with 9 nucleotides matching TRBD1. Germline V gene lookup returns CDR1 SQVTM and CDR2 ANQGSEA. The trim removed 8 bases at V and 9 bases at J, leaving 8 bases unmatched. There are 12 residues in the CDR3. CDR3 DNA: TGCAGCCCAGGGACAGGGTCGGGTGAGCAGTTCTTC. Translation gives CSPGTGSGEQFF.

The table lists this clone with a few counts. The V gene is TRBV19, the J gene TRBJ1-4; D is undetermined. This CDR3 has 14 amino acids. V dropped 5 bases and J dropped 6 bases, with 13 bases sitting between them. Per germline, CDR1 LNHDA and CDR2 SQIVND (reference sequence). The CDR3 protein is CASSAGGRYEKLFF. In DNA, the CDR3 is TGTGCCAGTAGTGCAGGAGGGCGGTATGAAAAACTGTTTTTT.

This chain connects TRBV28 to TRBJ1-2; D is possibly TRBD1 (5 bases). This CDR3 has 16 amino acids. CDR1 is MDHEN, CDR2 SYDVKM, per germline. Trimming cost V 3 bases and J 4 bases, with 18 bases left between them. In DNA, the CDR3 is TGTGCCAGCAGTTTGAGGAGGTCGTTGGGGCTCTATGGCTACACCTTC. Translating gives CASSLRRSLGLYGYTF.

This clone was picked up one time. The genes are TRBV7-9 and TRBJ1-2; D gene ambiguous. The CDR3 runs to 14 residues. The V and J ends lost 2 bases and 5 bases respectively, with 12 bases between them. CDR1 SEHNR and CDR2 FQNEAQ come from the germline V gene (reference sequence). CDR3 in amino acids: CASSLSIGPYGYTF. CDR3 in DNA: TGTGCCAGCAGCTTATCCATAGGCCCTTATGGCTACACCTTC.

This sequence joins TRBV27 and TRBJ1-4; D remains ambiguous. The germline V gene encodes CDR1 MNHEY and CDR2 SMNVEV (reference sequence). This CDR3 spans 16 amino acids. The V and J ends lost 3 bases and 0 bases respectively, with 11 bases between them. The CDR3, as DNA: TGTGCCAGCAGTTTGTTCTCAGGCGCAACTAATGAAAAACTGTTTTTT. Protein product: CASSLFSGATNEKLFF.

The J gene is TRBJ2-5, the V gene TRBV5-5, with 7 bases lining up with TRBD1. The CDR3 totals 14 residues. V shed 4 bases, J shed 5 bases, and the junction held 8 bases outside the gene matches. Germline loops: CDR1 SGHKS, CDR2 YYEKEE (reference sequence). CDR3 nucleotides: TGTGCCAGCAGCCCCGGACAGGCCAGGGAGACCCAGTACTTC. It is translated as CASSPGQARETQYF.

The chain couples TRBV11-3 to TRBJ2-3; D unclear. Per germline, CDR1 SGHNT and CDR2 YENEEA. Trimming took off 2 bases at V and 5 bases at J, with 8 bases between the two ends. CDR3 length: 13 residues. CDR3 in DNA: TGTGCCAGCAGCTTAAGGTCGGGAGATACGCAGTATTTT. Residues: CASSLRSGDTQYF.